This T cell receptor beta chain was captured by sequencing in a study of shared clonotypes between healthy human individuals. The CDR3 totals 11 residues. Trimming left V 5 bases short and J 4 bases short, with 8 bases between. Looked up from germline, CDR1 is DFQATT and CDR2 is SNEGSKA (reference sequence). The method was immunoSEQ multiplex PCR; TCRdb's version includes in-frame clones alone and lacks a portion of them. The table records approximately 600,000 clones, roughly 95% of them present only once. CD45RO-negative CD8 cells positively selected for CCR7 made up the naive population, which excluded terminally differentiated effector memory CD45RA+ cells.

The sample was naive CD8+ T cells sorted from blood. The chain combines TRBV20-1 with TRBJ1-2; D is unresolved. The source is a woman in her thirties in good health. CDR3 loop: CSAEPFYGYTF. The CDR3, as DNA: TGCAGTGCTGAACCCTTCTATGGCTACACCTTC.